The 14 T cell receptor beta chains reported below all come from one sample, sequenced in a study of Graves' ophthalmopathy and Graves' hyperthyroidism. The TCR beta CDR3 regions underwent amplification from RNA transcripts. First-round RT-PCR employed HTBI primers, with a second-round multiplex PCR after it. TCRdb recomputed calls from the multiplex PCR reads with MiXCR, one row per CDR3 protein. The data show about 640,000 distinct CDR3 sequences, with 35% to 50% seen just once and more than 3% held by the top ten. Sequencing was carried out using peripheral blood. All receptors come from an adult man with Graves' ophthalmopathy.

At least ten counts were recorded for this clonotype. The CDR3 coding sequence is TGTGCCAGCAGTTTAGGAGGGAGTTTGGCTTTCTTT. Protein product: CASSLGGSLAFF. The chain links TRBV12-3 or TRBV12-4 to TRBJ1-1; D is unresolved. CDR3 length: 12 residues. V was pared by 1 base and J by 11 bases, with 11 bases between.

This clonotype occurred many times. J is TRBJ2-5 and V is TRBV25-1, with no clear D. Germline values: CDR1 MGHDK, CDR2 SYGVNS. V was trimmed by 8 bases and J by 4 bases, leaving 5 bases between them. The CDR3 has 10 residues. CDR3 nucleotide sequence: TGTGCCAGCCGTGCAGAGACCCAGTACTTC. Translating it yields CASRAETQYF. The full variable domain, with the rest looked up from reference TRBV25-1 and TRBJ2-5, is EADIYQTPRYLVIGTGKKITLECSQTMGHDKMYWYQQDPGMELHLIHYSYGVNSTEKGDLSSESTVSRIRTEHFPLTLESARPSHTSQYLCASRAETQYFGPGTRLLVL.

This clonotype was recorded at least ten times. The V call is TRBV6-5, the J call TRBJ2-6; no clear D gene. Germline CDR1 and CDR2: MNHEY and SVGAGI. The CDR3 is 14 amino acids. The V end was cut by 8 bases, the J end by 0 bases, with 8 bases between. The CDR3 is CASRDVSGANVLTF. CDR3 nucleotides: TGTGCCAGCCGTGATGTCTCTGGGGCCAACGTCCTGACTTTC.

This clonotype was detected once. V and J are TRBV25-1 and TRBJ1-2; 7 nucleotides agree with TRBD1. The CDR3 is 15 residues long. CDR1 and CDR2 from the germline V gene are MGHDK and SYGVNS. The trim removed 3 bases at V and 9 bases at J, leaving 13 bases unmatched. The DNA of the CDR3 is TGTGCCAGCAGTGACAAACCGGGACAGCCTAACAGCTACACCTTC. Its protein is CASSDKPGQPNSYTF.

This chain links TRBV15 with TRBJ2-3; 9 bases fit TRBD2. V shed 6 bases, J shed 5 bases, and the junction held 6 bases outside the gene matches. The CDR3 sequence is 14 residues long. Germline loops: CDR1 LNHNV, CDR2 YYDKDF (reference sequence). CDR3 bases: TGTGCCACCAGTCGAGGCGGGGGGGGAGATACGCAGTATTTT. Protein sequence: CATSRGGGGDTQYF.

This clonotype has ten or more counts. The chain is built from TRBV7-9 and TRBJ2-3; TRBD2 aligns across 10 bases. This CDR3 contains 15 residues. V trimming: 5 bases; J trimming: 1 base; junction bases outside the gene matches: 3. Germline V gene data show CDR1 as SEHNR and CDR2 as FQNEAQ (reference sequence). The CDR3 nucleotides are TGTGCCAGCAGCCAGCGGGAGGGCGGCACAGATACGCAGTATTTT. As protein: CASSQREGGTDTQYF.

The CDR3 reads CASSEYLGQRNEKLFF. The CDR3 region has the DNA TGTGCCAGCAGTGAATATCTCGGACAGCGAAATGAAAAACTGTTTTTT. The rearrangement uses TRBV25-1 and TRBJ1-4; TRBD1 is a possible D gene (6 bases). With 0 bases removed from V and 5 bases from J, the gap between germline ends came to 13 bases. Germline CDR1 is MGHDK and CDR2 is SYGVNS. This CDR3 spans 16 amino acids.

This clonotype was detected many times. J is TRBJ1-5 and V is TRBV20-1, with unresolved D. The germline gives CDR1 DFQATT, CDR2 SNEGSKA (reference sequence). This CDR3 is built from 13 residues. With 2 bases removed from V and 0 bases from J, the gap between germline ends came to 5 bases. DNA for the CDR3: TGCAGTGCTAGACAAGATAGCAATCAGCCCCAGCATTTT. It is translated as CSARQDSNQPQHF.

The chain has TRBV4-3 and TRBJ2-5, with TRBD1 identical over 7 bases. Germline CDR1 reads LGHNA; CDR2 reads YSLEER. The CDR3 contains 15 residues. J was trimmed by 2 bases and V by 0 bases; bases with no gene match: 3. CDR3 in amino acids: CASSQEDRAQETQYF. The CDR3 DNA is TGCGCCAGCAGCCAAGAAGACAGGGCTCAAGAGACCCAGTACTTC.

This clonotype was counted a few times. The rearrangement links TRBV15 to TRBJ2-3; the D gene is possibly TRBD2 (6 bases). The CDR3 is 15 amino acids. V was pared by 6 bases and J by 2 bases, with 15 bases between. Germline CDR1 and CDR2: LNHNV and YYDKDF (reference sequence). CDR3 DNA: TGTGCCACCAGGGATACCGGGAGAAACACAGATACGCAGTATTTT. This translates into CATRDTGRNTDTQYF.

Worth noting for this clonotype: A read error may be the cause here, since a much bigger clone is one base away. The chain links TRBV19 to TRBJ2-2; unclear D gene. This CDR3 is 12 amino acids long. Trimming cost V 8 bases and J 15 bases, with 19 bases left between them. Germline V gene sequence: CDR1 LNHDA, CDR2 SQIVND (reference sequence). The CDR3 DNA reads as TGTGCCAGTCGCCTAGGGCATAAAGGGTTGTTTTTT. It yields the protein CASRLGHKGLFF.

This sequence joins TRBV25-1 and TRBJ1-2; 10 bases match TRBD1. The CDR3 totals 15 residues. CDR1 is MGHDK and CDR2 is SYGVNS in the germline V gene. V lost 4 bases to trimming and J lost 7 bases; unmatched junction nucleotides: 9. The chain's CDR3 is CASSARDDRGLGYTF. The CDR3 coding sequence is TGTGCCAGCAGTGCTAGAGACGACAGGGGGCTTGGCTACACCTTC.

The chain has TRBV9 and TRBJ1-3; TRBD1 is a possible D gene (5 bases). The V end lost 0 bases, the J end lost 3 bases, and 7 bases lay between the germline ends. This CDR3 is built from 14 residues. Germline assignment: CDR1 SGDLS and CDR2 YYNGEE. The DNA of the CDR3 is TGTGCCAGCAGCGTAGGGGGCGATGGAAACACCATATATTTT. Protein product: CASSVGGDGNTIYF.

Comments on this clonotype: At one end the junction does not follow the germline gene, possibly because of a read error. The rearrangement uses TRBV7-2 and TRBJ2-7, with D possibly TRBD2 on 6 matching bases. Germline CDR1 is SGHTA and CDR2 is FQGNSA. The CDR3 runs to 13 residues. The DNA of the CDR3 is TGTGCCAGCAGCCAAGAAGGGACTCGCGAGCGGTACTTC. Its translation is CASSQEGTRERYF.